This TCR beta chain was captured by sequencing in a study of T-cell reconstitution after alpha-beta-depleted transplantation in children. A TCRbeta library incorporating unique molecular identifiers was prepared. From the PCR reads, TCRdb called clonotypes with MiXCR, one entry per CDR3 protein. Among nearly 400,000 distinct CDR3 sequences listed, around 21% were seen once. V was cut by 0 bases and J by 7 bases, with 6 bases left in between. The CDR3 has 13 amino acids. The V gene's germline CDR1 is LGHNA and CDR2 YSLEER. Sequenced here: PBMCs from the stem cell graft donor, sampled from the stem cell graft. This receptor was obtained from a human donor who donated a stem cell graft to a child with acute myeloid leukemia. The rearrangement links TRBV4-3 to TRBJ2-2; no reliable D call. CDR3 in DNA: TGCGCCAGCAGCCAAGAGGGTGGCGGGGAGCTGTTTTTT. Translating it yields CASSQEGGGELFF.